This T cell receptor beta chain was recorded in a study of blood T cell repertoires in COVID-19. A note on this clone: One junction end does not reproduce the germline sequence, and a read error may be involved.

The assay was immunoSEQ multiplex PCR, and TCRdb's table has in-frame clones only and misses some. The sample has 150,000 to 200,000 clones, 89% seen once. CDR3 size: 13 residues. The germline V gene encodes CDR1 SGDLS and CDR2 YYNGEE. The chain has TRBV9 and TRBJ1-1, with D possibly matching TRBD1 (5 bases). This sequence was found in a man aged 18 to 29 who had recovered from COVID-19. The specimen was peripheral blood. The DNA for the CDR3 is TGTGCCAGCAGCGTAGTCGGGGGAGAAGGCCCCTTTTTT. It codes for CASSVVGGEGPFF.